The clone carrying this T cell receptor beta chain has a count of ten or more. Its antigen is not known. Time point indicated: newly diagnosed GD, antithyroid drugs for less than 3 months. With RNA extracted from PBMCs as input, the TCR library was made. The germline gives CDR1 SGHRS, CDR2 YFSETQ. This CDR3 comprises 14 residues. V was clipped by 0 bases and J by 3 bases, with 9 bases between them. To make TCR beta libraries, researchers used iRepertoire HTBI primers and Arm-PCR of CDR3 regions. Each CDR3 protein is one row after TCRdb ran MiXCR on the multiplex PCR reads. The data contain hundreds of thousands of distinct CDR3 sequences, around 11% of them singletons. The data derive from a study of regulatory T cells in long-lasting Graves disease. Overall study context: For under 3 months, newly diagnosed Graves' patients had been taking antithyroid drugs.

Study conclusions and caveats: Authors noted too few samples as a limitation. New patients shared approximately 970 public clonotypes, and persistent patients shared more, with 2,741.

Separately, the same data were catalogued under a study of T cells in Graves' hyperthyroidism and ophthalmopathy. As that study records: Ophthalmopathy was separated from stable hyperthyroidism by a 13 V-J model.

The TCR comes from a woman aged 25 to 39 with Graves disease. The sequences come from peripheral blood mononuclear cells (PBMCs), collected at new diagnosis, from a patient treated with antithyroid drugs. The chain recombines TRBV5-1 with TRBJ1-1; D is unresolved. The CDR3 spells CASSLVARDTEAFF. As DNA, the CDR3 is TGCGCCAGCAGCTTGGTGGCGAGGGACACTGAAGCTTTCTTT.